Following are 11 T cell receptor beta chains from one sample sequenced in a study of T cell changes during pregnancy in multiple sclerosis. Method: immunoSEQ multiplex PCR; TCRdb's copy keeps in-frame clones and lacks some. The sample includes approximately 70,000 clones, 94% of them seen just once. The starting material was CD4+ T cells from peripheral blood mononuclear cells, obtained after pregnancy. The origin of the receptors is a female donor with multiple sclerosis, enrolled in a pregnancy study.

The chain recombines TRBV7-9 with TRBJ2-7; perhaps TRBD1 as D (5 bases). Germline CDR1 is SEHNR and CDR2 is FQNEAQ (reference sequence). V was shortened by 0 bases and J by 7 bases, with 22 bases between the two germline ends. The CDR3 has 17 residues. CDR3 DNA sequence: TGTGCCAGCAGCTTAGCGAATCTTGGCCAGGGCCCGGTAGAGCAGTACTTC. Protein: CASSLANLGQGPVEQYF.

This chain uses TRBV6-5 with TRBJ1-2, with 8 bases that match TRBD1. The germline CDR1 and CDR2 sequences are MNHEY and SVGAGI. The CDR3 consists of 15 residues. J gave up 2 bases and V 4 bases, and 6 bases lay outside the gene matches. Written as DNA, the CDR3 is TGTGCCAGCAGTTGGACAGGGAACAAGAACTATGGCTACACCTTC. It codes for CASSWTGNKNYGYTF.

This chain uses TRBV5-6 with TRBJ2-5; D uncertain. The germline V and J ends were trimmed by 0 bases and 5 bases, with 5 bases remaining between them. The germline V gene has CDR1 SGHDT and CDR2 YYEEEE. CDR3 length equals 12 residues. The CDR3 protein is CASSLAIETQYF. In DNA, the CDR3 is TGTGCCAGCAGCTTGGCCATCGAGACCCAGTACTTC.

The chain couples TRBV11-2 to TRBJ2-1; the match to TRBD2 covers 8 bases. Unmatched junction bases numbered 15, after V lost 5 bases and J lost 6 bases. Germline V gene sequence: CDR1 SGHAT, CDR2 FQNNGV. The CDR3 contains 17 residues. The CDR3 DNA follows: TGTGCCAGCAGCCAGATTCAGATGGTAGCGGGGCTCAATGAGCAGTTCTTC. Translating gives CASSQIQMVAGLNEQFF.

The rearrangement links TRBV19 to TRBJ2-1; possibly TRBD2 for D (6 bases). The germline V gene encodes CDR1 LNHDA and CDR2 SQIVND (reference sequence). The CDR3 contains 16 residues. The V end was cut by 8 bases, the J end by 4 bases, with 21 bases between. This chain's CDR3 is CASSALGGVNYNEQFF. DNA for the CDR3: TGTGCCAGTTCCGCCCTGGGGGGTGTTAATTACAATGAGCAGTTCTTC.

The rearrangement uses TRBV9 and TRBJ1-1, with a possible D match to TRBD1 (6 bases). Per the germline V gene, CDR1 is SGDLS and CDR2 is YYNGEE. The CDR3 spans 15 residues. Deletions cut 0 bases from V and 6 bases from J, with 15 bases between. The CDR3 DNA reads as TGTGCCAGCAGCGTAGGGGTCAAGGGGGGGGCTGAAGCTTTCTTT. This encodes CASSVGVKGGAEAFF.

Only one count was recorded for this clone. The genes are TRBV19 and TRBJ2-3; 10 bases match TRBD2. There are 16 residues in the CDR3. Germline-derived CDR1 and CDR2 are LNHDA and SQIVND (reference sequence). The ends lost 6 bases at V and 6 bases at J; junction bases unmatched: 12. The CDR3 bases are TGTGCCAGTAGAACCCTAGCGGGAGTAGGTGGGGATACGCAGTATTTT. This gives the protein CASRTLAGVGGDTQYF.

The CDR3 reads CASSLGLAANEQYF. The CDR3 DNA is TGCGCCAGCAGCCTGGGACTAGCTGCAAACGAGCAGTACTTC. The J gene is TRBJ2-7, the V gene TRBV5-1; 9 positions match TRBD2. Germline CDR1 and CDR2: SGHRS and YFSETQ. The V segment lost 4 bases and the J segment 5 bases; nucleotides outside the gene matches: 7. The CDR3 length is 14 residues.

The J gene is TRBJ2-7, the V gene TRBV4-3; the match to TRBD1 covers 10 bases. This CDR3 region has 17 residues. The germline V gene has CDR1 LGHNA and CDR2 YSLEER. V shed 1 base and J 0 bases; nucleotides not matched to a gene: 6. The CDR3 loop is CASSQVIGTGVSYEQYF. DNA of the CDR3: TGCGCCAGCAGCCAAGTGATCGGGACAGGGGTCTCCTACGAGCAGTACTTC.

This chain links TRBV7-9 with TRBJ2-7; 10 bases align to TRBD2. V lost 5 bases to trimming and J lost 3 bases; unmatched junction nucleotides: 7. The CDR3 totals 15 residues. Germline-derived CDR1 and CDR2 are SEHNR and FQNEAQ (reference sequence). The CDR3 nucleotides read TGTGCCAGCAGCCCTATTAGCGGGAGGTTCTACGAGCAGTACTTC. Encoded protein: CASSPISGRFYEQYF.

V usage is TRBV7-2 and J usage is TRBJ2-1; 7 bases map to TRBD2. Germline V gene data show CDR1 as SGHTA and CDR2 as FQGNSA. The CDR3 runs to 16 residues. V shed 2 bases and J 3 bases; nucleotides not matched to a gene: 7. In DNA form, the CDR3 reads TGTGCCAGCAGCTTATGGACTAGTGGGAACTACAATGAGCAGTTCTTC. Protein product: CASSLWTSGNYNEQFF.